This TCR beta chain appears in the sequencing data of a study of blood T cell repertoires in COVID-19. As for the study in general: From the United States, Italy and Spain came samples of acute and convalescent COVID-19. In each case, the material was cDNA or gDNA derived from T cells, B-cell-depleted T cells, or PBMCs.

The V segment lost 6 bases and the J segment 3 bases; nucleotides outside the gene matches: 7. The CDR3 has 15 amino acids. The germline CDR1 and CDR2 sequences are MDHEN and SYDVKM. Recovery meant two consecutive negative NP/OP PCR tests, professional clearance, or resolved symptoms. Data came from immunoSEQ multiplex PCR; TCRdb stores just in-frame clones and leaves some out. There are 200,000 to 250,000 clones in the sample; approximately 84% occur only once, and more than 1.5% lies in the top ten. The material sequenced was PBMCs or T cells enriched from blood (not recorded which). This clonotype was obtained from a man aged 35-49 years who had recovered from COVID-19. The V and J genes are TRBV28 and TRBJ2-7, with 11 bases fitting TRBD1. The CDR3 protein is CASRADRGRFYEQYF. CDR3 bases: TGTGCCAGCAGAGCGGACAGGGGGCGTTTCTACGAGCAGTACTTC.